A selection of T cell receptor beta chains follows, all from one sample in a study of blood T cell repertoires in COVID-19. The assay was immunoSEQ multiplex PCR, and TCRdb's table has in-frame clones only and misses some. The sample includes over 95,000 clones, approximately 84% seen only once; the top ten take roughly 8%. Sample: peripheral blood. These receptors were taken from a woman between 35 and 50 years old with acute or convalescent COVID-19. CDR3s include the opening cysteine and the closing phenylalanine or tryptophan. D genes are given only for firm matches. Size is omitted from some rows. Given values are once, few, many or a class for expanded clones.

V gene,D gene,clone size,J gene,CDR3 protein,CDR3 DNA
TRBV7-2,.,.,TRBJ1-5,CASSPGGNSNQPQHF,TGTGCCAGCAGCCCCGGGGGTAATAGCAATCAGCCCCAGCATTTT
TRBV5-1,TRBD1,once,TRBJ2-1,CASSLGGTTGNEQFF,TGCGCCAGCAGCTTAGGGGGAACGACAGGGAATGAGCAGTTCTTC
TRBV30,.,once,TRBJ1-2,CAWGYGWDYGYTF,TGTGCCTGGGGGTACGGGTGGGACTATGGCTACACCTTC
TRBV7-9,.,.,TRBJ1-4,CASGQGGDTVFF,TGTGCCAGCGGCCAAGGGGGGGATACGGTGTTTTTT
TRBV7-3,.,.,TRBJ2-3,CASRGGGADTQYF,TGTGCCAGCAGAGGGGGAGGGGCAGATACGCAGTATTTT
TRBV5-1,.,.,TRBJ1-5,CASSLDGGGSQPQHF,TGCGCCAGCAGCTTGGATGGGGGGGGTAGTCAGCCCCAGCATTTT
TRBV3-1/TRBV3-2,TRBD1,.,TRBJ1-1,CASSHRQGTEAFF,TGTGCCAGCAGCCACCGACAGGGTACTGAAGCTTTCTTT
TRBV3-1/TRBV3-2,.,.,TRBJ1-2,CASSTDTRAYGYTF,TGTGCCAGCAGCACAGACACTAGGGCCTATGGCTACACCTTC
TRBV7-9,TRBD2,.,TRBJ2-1,CASRLPGLGRDGEQFF,TGTGCCAGCAGACTACCGGGACTAGGGCGGGATGGCGAGCAGTTCTTC
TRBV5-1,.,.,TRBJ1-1,CASSLQANTEAFF,TGCGCCAGCAGCTTGCAGGCGAACACTGAAGCTTTCTTT
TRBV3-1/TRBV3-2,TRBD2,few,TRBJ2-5,CASSQRGGQETQYF,TGTGCCAGCAGCCAGCGGGGGGGCCAAGAGACCCAGTACTTC
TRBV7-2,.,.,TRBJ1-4,CASSYYPQSGEKLFF,TGTGCCAGCAGCTACTACCCCCAATCTGGTGAAAAACTGTTTTTT
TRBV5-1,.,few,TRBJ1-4,CASSRATNEKLFF,TGCGCCAGCAGCAGAGCAACTAATGAAAAACTGTTTTTT
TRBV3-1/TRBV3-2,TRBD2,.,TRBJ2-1,CASSSGLGRGVSQRSYNEQFF,TGTGCCAGCAGCTCCGGCTTGGGGCGGGGGGTATCACAACGCTCCTACAATGAGCAGTTCTTC
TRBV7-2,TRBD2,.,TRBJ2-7,CASSLLRGLAGAVYEQYF,TGTGCCAGCAGCTTACTCCGCGGACTAGCGGGGGCTGTGTACGAGCAGTACTTC
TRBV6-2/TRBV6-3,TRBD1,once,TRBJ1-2,CASSYGRQGGYTF,TGTGCCAGCAGTTACGGAAGACAGGGAGGCTACACCTTC
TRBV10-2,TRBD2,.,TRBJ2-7,CASSDGGLSYEQYF,TGCGCCAGCAGTGACGGGGGGTTGTCCTACGAGCAGTACTTC
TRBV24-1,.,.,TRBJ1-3,CATSDLCRVNSGNTIYF,TGTGCCACCAGTGATTTGTGCAGGGTTAACTCTGGAAACACCATATATTTT
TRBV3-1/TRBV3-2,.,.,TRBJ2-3,CASSQDIAFTDTQYF,TGTGCCAGCAGCCAAGACATCGCGTTCACAGATACGCAGTATTTT
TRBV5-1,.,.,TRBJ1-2,CASSGTLTADGYTF,TGCGCCAGCAGCGGTACCCTAACAGCGGATGGCTACACCTTC
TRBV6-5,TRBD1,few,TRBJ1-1,CASRTPGQGTEAFF,TGTGCCAGCAGAACCCCGGGACAGGGCACTGAAGCTTTCTTT